This T cell receptor beta chain is from a study of CD8+CD57+ T cells in acquired aplastic anemia. Study findings and constraints: With respect to CD8+ Simpson's diversity, patients and controls did not differ significantly. About 30 CD8+ CDR3 sequences occurred in both the patients and the controls.

Profiling of TCR beta VDJ combinations and CDR3 sequences used genomic DNA as template. TCRdb used MiXCR to reprocess the reads, holding one entry per CDR3 protein. The table lists 200,000 or so distinct CDR3 sequences, 50% to 70% of them singletons. Patients included in sequencing had previously demonstrated CD8+CD57+ cell expansion by flow cytometry. All patients had severe acquired aplastic anemia. As regards this clonotype: Its antigen is as yet unknown.

This TCR derives from a human donor with aplastic anemia. The sample comprised sorted CD4+, CD8+, or CD8+CD57+ T cells (not recorded which) from PBMCs.

The CDR3 protein is CSAPTPRDFKSEQFF. CDR3 bases: TGCAGTGCTCCAACTCCACGGGACTTCAAATCGGAGCAGTTCTTC. This sequence joins TRBV20-1 and TRBJ2-1, with a weak D call TRBD2 (6 bases). Per the germline V gene, CDR1 is DFQATT and CDR2 is SNEGSKA (reference sequence). V lost 5 bases and J 10 bases, leaving 24 bases between the germline ends. This CDR3 spans 15 amino acids.